This TCR beta chain was recovered during a study of lymphopenia after photon versus proton radiotherapy. Regarding the study as a whole: After the lymphocyte nadir, photon-treated repertoires showed oligoclonal expansion, especially of CD8+ Temra cells. Larger post-nadir TCR diversity loss correlated inversely with survival in deceased patients.

CDR1 is MNHNY and CDR2 is SVGAGI in the germline V gene (reference sequence). With 2 bases removed from V and 2 bases from J, the gap between germline ends came to 14 bases. This CDR3 spans 16 amino acids. Only in-frame clones appear in the TCRdb table, and some are missing; sequencing was by immunoSEQ multiplex PCR. Here the sample spans fewer than 25,000 clones, 84% being singletons. Comment on this clone: Its antigen remains unknown.

This TCR was recovered from a middle-aged man with gastric cancer. Material: peripheral blood, obtained from a patient treated with photon-based radiotherapy. The chain recombines TRBV6-6 with TRBJ2-3; D remains unclear. The CDR3 coding sequence is TGTGCCAGCAGTTACGGGTGGCTATCCGACACAGATACGCAGTATTTT. Protein product: CASSYGWLSDTDTQYF.